Each of the 4 T cell receptor beta chains below was sequenced from the same sample in a study of shared clonotypes between healthy human individuals (dated by TCRdb to the early 2020s). Library generation was performed with the immunoSEQ multiplex PCR assay. TCRdb took this table from immuneACCESS and kept in-frame rearrangements with V and J called. Such tables lack part of the clones; where checked against another copy, unresolved V genes explain under half of the gap, and the rest is unexplained. This sample comprises roughly 2.2 million clones, over 85% of them detected only once. 0.35% to 0.45% of the sample lies in the top ten. The sequenced material came from naive CD4+ T cells from PBMCs. According to the study, the label for this sample's cell subset or site signals: CD45RA+ positively selected. All receptors derive from a man aged 18 to 30 in good health. Some clones in this sample may be carry-over from other donors' samples.

CDR3 residues: CAISDPQGEAYGYTF. The CDR3 region has the DNA TGTGCCATCAGTGACCCTCAGGGGGAGGCCTATGGCTACACCTTC. V is TRBV10-3 and J is TRBJ1-2, with 7 nucleotides matching TRBD1. The CDR3 length is 15 residues. The V segment lost 3 bases and the J segment 4 bases; nucleotides outside the gene matches: 8. Per germline, CDR1 ENHRY and CDR2 SYGVKD.

The chain joins TRBV6-1 to TRBJ2-1; D not certain. V dropped 5 bases and J dropped 8 bases, with 13 bases sitting between them. The CDR3 extends over 13 amino acids. Germline V lookup: CDR1 MNHNS, CDR2 SASEGT. The CDR3, as DNA: TGTGCCAGCAGTTTACTTAGGGATCATGAGCAGTTCTTC. Translating it yields CASSLLRDHEQFF.

This chain links TRBV7-9 with TRBJ2-1, with D perhaps assigned TRBD1 or TRBD2 (5 bases each). The CDR3 length is 11 residues. CDR1 is SEHNR and CDR2 is FQNEAQ in the germline V gene (reference sequence). Trimming removed 5 bases from V and 8 bases from J, with 7 bases in between. Written as DNA, the CDR3 is TGTGCCAGCAGCGTGGGGGATGAGCAGTTCTTC. Translation gives CASSVGDEQFF. Looking up the rest from reference TRBV7-9 and TRBJ2-1 gives the full variable domain: DTGVSQNPRHKITKRGQNVTFRCDPISEHNRLYWYRQTLGQGPEFLTYFQNEAQLEKSRLLSDRFSAERPKGSFSTLEIQRTEQGDSAMYLCASSVGDEQFFGPGTRLTVL.

Remarks on this clone: This sample includes further DNA sequences coding for the same CDR3. The chain is built from TRBV18 and TRBJ1-4, with a possible D match to TRBD1 (6 bases). The CDR3 is 15 amino acids. V was trimmed by 6 bases and J by 8 bases, leaving 19 bases between them. Germline loops: CDR1 KGHSH, CDR2 LQKENI. For the CDR3, the DNA is TGTGCCAGCTCGCCGGGCCGGGGGGCAGACGAAAAACTGTTTTTT. As protein: CASSPGRGADEKLFF.